The rows below give T cell receptor beta chains drawn from one sample of a study of T cell responses to AZD1222 COVID-19 vaccine. The table came from immunoSEQ multiplex PCR; TCRdb's copy has only in-frame clones and leaves some out. The table has 95,000 to 100,000 clones, around 87% seen once. Sequenced here: peripheral blood, sampled 28 days after the second AZD1222 dose. These receptors were obtained from an adult who received the AZD1222 COVID-19 vaccine. CDR3s include the opening cysteine and the closing phenylalanine or tryptophan. Fields, in order: V gene, clone size, D gene, J gene, CDR3 DNA, CDR3 protein. D genes are given only for firm matches. Clone size, where shown, is once, few, many, or a class for clones that have expanded.

TRBV3-1/TRBV3-2,-,-,TRBJ2-5,TGTGCCAGCAGCCAAGTCCTAAGTAGACCGGGACTCCAGCAAGAGACCCAGTACTTC,CASSQVLSRPGLQQETQYF
TRBV7-2,-,-,TRBJ2-5,TGTGCCAGCAGCGCAAATCTAGGACAAGAGACCCAGTACTTC,CASSANLGQETQYF
TRBV29-1,-,-,TRBJ2-1,TGCAGCGTTGAAGGTCCTAATGAGCAGTTCTTC,CSVEGPNEQFF
TRBV28,-,TRBD2,TRBJ2-5,TGTGCCAGCAGTTTGGGGGAGGGTATAGAGACCCAGTACTTC,CASSLGEGIETQYF
TRBV28,-,-,TRBJ1-2,TGTGCCAGCAGTTCTTTTAGGGGTTGGGAAGGCTACACCTTC,CASSSFRGWEGYTF
TRBV7-9,-,-,TRBJ1-1,TGTGCCAGCAGCATGACACCCCCGGGCACTGAAGCTTTCTTT,CASSMTPPGTEAFF
TRBV30,-,-,TRBJ1-4,TGTGCCTGGAGTCCACCCGGTGGGGGCGGGTTTGGTGAAAAACTGTTTTTT,CAWSPPGGGGFGEKLFF
TRBV12-5,-,-,TRBJ2-7,TGTGCTAGTGGTTGCGGGTACAGGGAGGGCTCTTACGAGCAGTACTTC,CASGCGYREGSYEQYF
TRBV5-5,-,TRBD1,TRBJ1-2,TGTGCCAGCAGCCGGAGTGATGACAGGGGGCTAGCTAACTATGGCTACACCTTC,CASSRSDDRGLANYGYTF
TRBV10-3,-,TRBD1,TRBJ1-3,TGTGCCGTCCAGGGGGACAGGGGTCTCGGTGGAAACACCATATATTTT,CAVQGDRGLGGNTIYF
TRBV9,-,-,TRBJ1-1,TGTGCCAGCAGCGTAGGCGGGGGAATGAACACTGAAGCTTTCTTT,CASSVGGGMNTEAFF
TRBV2,-,-,TRBJ2-3,TGTGCCAGCAGTCCGGAGTCCCGCGATACGCAGTATTTT,CASSPESRDTQYF
TRBV19,-,TRBD1,TRBJ2-7,TGTGCCAGTAGTATACGCCGACAGGGGCCCTACGAGCAGTACTTC,CASSIRRQGPYEQYF
TRBV27,-,TRBD1,TRBJ1-2,TGTGCCTCACAGGGGGCGAAGAAGATTGGCTACACCTTC,CASQGAKKIGYTF
TRBV9,-,-,TRBJ2-7,TGTGCCAGCAGCGTAGGTTTGGACGGATCCTACGAGCAGTACTTC,CASSVGLDGSYEQYF
TRBV7-2,-,-,TRBJ2-5,TGTGCCAGCAGCCCATCAGGGGGGGAGACCCAGTACTTC,CASSPSGGETQYF
TRBV19,-,-,TRBJ2-7,TGTGCCAGTAGTTCTGGACAGGGAGGGGGGTACGAGCAGTACTTC,CASSSGQGGGYEQYF
TRBV19,-,TRBD1,TRBJ2-1,TGTGCCAGTAGTATAGATCGAGAGGGGGCCTTAGGGAATGAGCAGTTCTTC,CASSIDREGALGNEQFF
TRBV3-1/TRBV3-2,-,-,TRBJ1-1,TGTGCCAGCAGCTTTCGGGGGAACACTGAAGCTTTCTTT,CASSFRGNTEAFF
TRBV4-2,-,TRBD2,TRBJ2-1,TGTGCCAGCAGCCAAGATAGAACGGGAGGGCCCTACAATGAGCAGTTCTTC,CASSQDRTGGPYNEQFF
TRBV7-3,-,-,TRBJ2-1,TGTGCCAGCAGCCTAATGGCGGGGGCGGAGCAGTTCTTC,CASSLMAGAEQFF
TRBV3-1/TRBV3-2,-,TRBD2,TRBJ2-7,TGTGCCAGCGGCTTTAAGAGCGGGAGGTCTACCTACGAGCAGTACTTC,CASGFKSGRSTYEQYF
TRBV19,few,-,TRBJ2-7,TGTGCCAGTAGTGTCCGACTAGGGGTTGACTACGAGCAGTACTTC,CASSVRLGVDYEQYF
TRBV5-1,-,-,TRBJ2-7,TGCGCCAGCAGCTTTAAGGGAAACGAGCAGTACTTC,CASSFKGNEQYF
TRBV9,-,TRBD1,TRBJ2-1,TGTGCCAGCAGCGCCAGGGGGCTCGTTGAGCAGTTCTTC,CASSARGLVEQFF
TRBV28,-,TRBD2,TRBJ2-1,TGTGCCAGCAAAAAAACTAGCGGGTACTACAATGAGCAGTTCTTC,CASKKTSGYYNEQFF
TRBV28,-,TRBD1,TRBJ2-7,TGTGCCAGCAGTTTAGTGAGGGACAGGGGGCGAAGGCCGTACTTC,CASSLVRDRGRRPYF
TRBV5-1,-,-,TRBJ1-1,TGCGCCAGCAGCTTTGGGAGGAACACTGAAGCTTTCTTT,CASSFGRNTEAFF
TRBV7-2,-,-,TRBJ2-5,TGTGCCAGCAGCTGGACGGGGGAGACCCAGTACTTC,CASSWTGETQYF
TRBV19,many,-,TRBJ2-5,TGTGCCAGTAGTATCTCGGTCCAAGAGACCCAGTACTTC,CASSISVQETQYF
TRBV5-1,-,TRBD2,TRBJ2-3,TGCGCCAGCAGCCTCCCGACTAGCGGGAGAGGTACGCAGTATTTT,CASSLPTSGRGTQYF
TRBV7-2,-,-,TRBJ1-3,TGTGCCAGCAGCTTACAAATCGACAGCTTTGGAAACACCATATATTTT,CASSLQIDSFGNTIYF
TRBV25-1,few,-,TRBJ2-1,TGTGCCAGCAGCCCGGGACTGAACTCCTACAATGAGCAGTTCTTC,CASSPGLNSYNEQFF
TRBV29-1,-,-,TRBJ1-5,TGCAGCGTTGAAGTGGGGCCCCGGGGTCAGCCCCAGCATTTT,CSVEVGPRGQPQHF
TRBV5-6,-,TRBD2,TRBJ2-7,TGTGCCAGCAGGCGGGAGAGGGTCTCCTACGAGCAGTACTTC,CASRRERVSYEQYF
TRBV9,-,TRBD1,TRBJ1-5,TGTGCCAGCTCAACAGGGGGCAATCAGCCCCAGCATTTT,CASSTGGNQPQHF
TRBV6-5,once,-,TRBJ1-3,TGTGCCAGCATCAAGGCAGGGAAGGCGGACACCATATATTTT,CASIKAGKADTIYF
TRBV4-3,-,TRBD2,TRBJ2-7,TGCGCCAGCAGCCAGGGGTTACGCGGGAGCTCCTACGAGCAGTACTTC,CASSQGLRGSSYEQYF
TRBV5-1,once,-,TRBJ2-2,TGCGCCAGCAGGGGTAGCGGAGTCACCGGGGAGCTGTTTTTT,CASRGSGVTGELFF
TRBV20-1,-,-,TRBJ2-5,TGCAGCAGGGGTCAGGGGGAGACCCAGTACTTC,CSRGQGETQYF
TRBV27,-,TRBD2,TRBJ2-7,TGTGCCAGCAGTTTATCTGGCGGGGGTTACGAGCAGTACTTC,CASSLSGGGYEQYF
TRBV18,-,TRBD1,TRBJ2-2,TGTGCCAGCTCCCTCCGGGACAGGGAAGCCGGGGAGCTGTTTTTT,CASSLRDREAGELFF
TRBV6-1,-,TRBD1,TRBJ2-7,TGTGCCAGCAGTGAAGCCTGGACAGGGGTTGTGCAGTACTTC,CASSEAWTGVVQYF
TRBV28,-,-,TRBJ1-4,TGTGCCAGCAGTTTAGTGATCGCAGAAGGGAAACTGTTTTTT,CASSLVIAEGKLFF
TRBV19,-,-,TRBJ1-5,TGTGCCAGTAGTATATTTTCCGCTGAGAGCAATCAGCCCCAGCATTTT,CASSIFSAESNQPQHF
TRBV21-1,-,-,TRBJ2-7,TGTGCCAGCAGCAAAGGGGGGACAGGGTCGTACGAGCAGTACTTC,CASSKGGTGSYEQYF
TRBV19,-,-,TRBJ1-1,TGTGCCAGTAGTATAGGCGGGAACACTGAAGCTTTCTTT,CASSIGGNTEAFF
TRBV5-6,-,TRBD1,TRBJ1-2,TGTGCCAGCAGCTTGAGGACGAGGGGGCGCGGCTACACCTTC,CASSLRTRGRGYTF
TRBV19,-,TRBD2,TRBJ2-2,TGTGCCAGTAGTATAACTAGCGGGAGTTCCGGGGAGCTGTTTTTT,CASSITSGSSGELFF
TRBV7-9,once,TRBD1,TRBJ1-2,TGTGCCAGCAGACAGGGGGCGGACTATGGCTACACCTTC,CASRQGADYGYTF